These 21 T cell receptor beta chains were all obtained from the same sample, sequenced in a study of OX40 agonist ivuxolimab in advanced cancers. Generated by immunoSEQ multiplex PCR, the TCRdb table keeps only in-frame clones and is missing some. The sample consists of some 81,000 clones, around 88% of them appearing once. Sequencing used CD4+ or CD8+ T cells sorted from blood, obtained in a trial of the OX40 agonist ivuxolimab. These receptors all come from an adult with an advanced solid tumor such as melanoma, head and neck, liver or kidney cancer.

The genes are TRBV5-1 and TRBJ2-1, with 9 bases matching TRBD1. The CDR3 totals 15 residues. CDR1 is SGHRS and CDR2 is YFSETQ in the germline V gene. Trimming cost V 3 bases and J 7 bases; bases outside gene matches: 8. CDR3 in amino acids: CASSSRDRGGNEQFF. The CDR3, as DNA: TGCGCCAGCAGCTCGAGAGACAGGGGGGGAAATGAGCAGTTCTTC. Combining the CDR3 with reference TRBV5-1 and TRBJ2-1 gives the whole variable domain KAGVTQTPRYLIKTRGQQVTLSCSPISGHRSVSWYQQTPGQGLQFLFEYFSETQRNKGNFPGRFSGRQFSNSRSEMNVSTLELGDSALYLCASSSRDRGGNEQFFGPGTRLTVL.

This clone was counted ten times or more. CDR3 in DNA: TGTGCCAGCAGCACCCGGTTAGTTAACTATGGCTACACCTTC. It encodes CASSTRLVNYGYTF. The chain recombines TRBV11-2 with TRBJ1-2; no reliable D call. The CDR3 runs 14 residues. Between the trimmed V and J ends, which lost 5 bases and 1 base, there was a span of 11 bases. From germline, CDR1 is SGHAT and CDR2 FQNNGV.

The chain has TRBV18 and TRBJ2-1; the match to TRBD1 covers 9 bases. From germline, CDR1 is KGHSH and CDR2 LQKENI. This CDR3 is 15 amino acids long. The trim removed 2 bases at V and 2 bases at J, leaving 1 base unmatched. The CDR3 spells CASSPTGGAYNEQFF. Written as DNA, the CDR3 is TGTGCCAGCTCACCAACAGGGGGCGCCTACAATGAGCAGTTCTTC.

CDR3 sequence: CASRGIDRGEKLFF. CDR3 bases: TGTGCCAGCAGGGGTATCGACAGGGGTGAAAAACTGTTTTTT. The chain carries TRBV7-9 and TRBJ1-4; 8 nucleotides align to TRBD1. CDR3 length: 14 residues. Per germline, CDR1 SEHNR and CDR2 FQNEAQ (reference sequence). The ends lost 6 bases at V and 7 bases at J; junction bases unmatched: 7. Together with reference TRBV7-9 and TRBJ1-4, the CDR3 gives the full variable domain: DTGVSQNPRHKITKRGQNVTFRCDPISEHNRLYWYRQTLGQGPEFLTYFQNEAQLEKSRLLSDRFSAERPKGSFSTLEIQRTEQGDSAMYLCASRGIDRGEKLFFGSGTQLSVL.

The chain recombines TRBV28 with TRBJ1-2; 12 bases map to TRBD1. The CDR3 is made up of 15 amino acids. V trimming: 6 bases; J trimming: 7 bases; junction bases outside the gene matches: 9. Germline V lookup: CDR1 MDHEN, CDR2 SYDVKM. The CDR3 bases are TGTGCCAGCAGCACCCAGGGACAGGGGGCGGGTGGCTACACCTTC. It translates to CASSTQGQGAGGYTF.

The chain recombines TRBV7-8 with TRBJ1-2; 12 positions match TRBD1. CDR1 and CDR2 (germline): SGHVS, FQNEAQ. The CDR3 loop spans 16 amino acids. J lost 5 bases, V lost 5 bases, and 9 bases had no gene match. The CDR3 bases are TGTGCCAGCAGCCCCGGGGGACAGGGGGCCCCGTATGGCTACACCTTC. Translation: CASSPGGQGAPYGYTF.

This clone has a handful of counts. The genes are TRBV9 and TRBJ2-7, with 9 nucleotides matching TRBD2. The J segment lost 6 bases and the V segment lost 7 bases, leaving 14 bases of the junction unmatched. The CDR3 is 15 residues long. Germline-derived CDR1 and CDR2 are SGDLS and YYNGEE. Here the CDR3 reads CASALGGAGGGEQYF. The DNA for the CDR3 is TGTGCCAGCGCCCTCGGGGGCGCGGGAGGGGGCGAGCAGTACTTC.

The chain carries TRBV2 and TRBJ2-5; D possibly uses TRBD1 or TRBD2 (5 bases each). CDR3 length: 14 amino acids. Trimming pared 6 bases from V and 5 bases from J, leaving 16 bases between. Germline assignment: CDR1 SNHLY and CDR2 FYNNEI. The CDR3 nucleotides read TGTGCCAGCAGCGCCACCACAGGAGGCGAGACCCAGTACTTC. Translated, it gives CASSATTGGETQYF.

The rearrangement uses TRBV19 and TRBJ1-6; 9 positions match TRBD1. This CDR3 is built from 16 residues. Trimming removed 5 bases from V and 6 bases from J; junction bases left unmatched: 8. CDR1 is LNHDA, CDR2 SQIVND, per germline (reference sequence). The CDR3 region is CASSSGTGNSNSPLHF. CDR3 nucleotides: TGTGCCAGTAGTTCCGGGACAGGGAACAGTAATTCACCCCTCCACTTT.

The CDR3 here is CASIPWGAGRIETQYF. For the CDR3, the DNA is TGTGCCAGCATACCCTGGGGGGCAGGGAGGATTGAGACCCAGTACTTC. The rearrangement uses TRBV7-9 and TRBJ2-5, with D possibly called TRBD1 or TRBD2 (6 bases each). CDR1 and CDR2 (germline): SEHNR, FQNEAQ (reference sequence). The V end was cut by 7 bases, the J end by 5 bases, with 23 bases between. The CDR3 consists of 16 residues.

The chain couples TRBV10-3 to TRBJ2-7; the D is unclear. Germline assignment: CDR1 ENHRY and CDR2 SYGVKD. This CDR3 is 11 amino acids long. V lost 0 bases and J 7 bases, leaving 4 bases between the germline ends. The chain's CDR3 is CAISESGEQYF. CDR3 sequence (DNA): TGTGCCATCAGTGAGTCGGGAGAGCAGTACTTC.

This clone was detected only a few times. The sample carries other DNA sequences with the same CDR3. The V gene is TRBV5-5, the J gene TRBJ2-5, with a weak D call TRBD1 (5 bases). V dropped 0 bases and J dropped 1 base, with 13 bases sitting between them. CDR1 SGHKS and CDR2 YYEKEE come from the germline V gene (reference sequence). The CDR3 has 16 amino acids. CDR3 in DNA: TGTGCCAGCAGCTTGGCACCAGGGTTGGGCCAAGAGACCCAGTACTTC. Its translation: CASSLAPGLGQETQYF.

This chain uses TRBV21-1 with TRBJ1-1. TRBV21-1 is annotated as a pseudogene. This CDR3 region has 14 residues. CDR3 amino acids: CASSKGHMNTEAFF. The CDR3 coding sequence is TGTGCCAGCAGCAAAGGTCATATGAACACTGAAGCTTTCTTT.

The gene calls are TRBV5-6 and TRBJ1-3; no reliable D call. The CDR3 runs to 15 residues. In germline, CDR1 is SGHDT, CDR2 YYEEEE. The ends were cut back, 4 bases at V and 4 bases at J, with 15 bases in the middle. CDR3 DNA: TGTGCCAGCAGCAAAGACATAACCGTCGGAAACACCATATATTTT. Protein product: CASSKDITVGNTIYF.

The gene calls are TRBV5-4 and TRBJ2-2, with TRBD2 identical over 8 bases. The V gene's germline CDR1 is SGHNT and CDR2 YYREEE (reference sequence). J lost 3 bases, V lost 3 bases, and 7 bases had no gene match. The length of the CDR3 is 16 residues. CDR3 coding DNA: TGTGCCAGCAGCTCGGGGGGGACTAGTTACACCGGGGAGCTGTTTTTT. This translates into CASSSGGTSYTGELFF.

The chain recombines TRBV14 with TRBJ2-7; 7 bases line up with TRBD1. This CDR3 region has 14 residues. CDR1 SGHDN and CDR2 FVKESK come from the germline V gene. V shed 4 bases and J 1 base; nucleotides not matched to a gene: 4. This CDR3 reads CASSPGTASYEQYF. The CDR3 DNA sequence: TGTGCCAGCAGCCCGGGGACAGCATCCTACGAGCAGTACTTC.

The CDR3 DNA follows: TGTGCCAGCAGCTTCGGACGGGCTAATCAGCCCCAGCATTTT. Encoded protein: CASSFGRANQPQHF. The chain links TRBV5-8 to TRBJ1-5; D not certain. CDR3 length: 14 amino acids. V was trimmed by 2 bases and J by 4 bases, leaving 10 bases between them. Germline CDR1 is SGHTS and CDR2 is YDEGEE.

The chain has TRBV15 and TRBJ2-3; 7 bases agree with TRBD2. Germline CDR1 and CDR2: LNHNV and YYDKDF (reference sequence). J gave up 4 bases and V 6 bases, and 10 bases lay outside the gene matches. The CDR3 loop spans 15 amino acids. CDR3 loop: CATSGEAGRSDTQYF. The DNA for the CDR3 is TGTGCCACCAGTGGAGAAGCGGGAAGGTCAGATACGCAGTATTTT.

This chain uses TRBV7-9 with TRBJ1-2; D gene ambiguous. This CDR3 contains 13 residues. Trimming took off 3 bases at V and 4 bases at J, with 9 bases between the two ends. Germline loops: CDR1 SEHNR, CDR2 FQNEAQ (reference sequence). The CDR3 region has the DNA TGTGCCAGCAGCTTGGACGGCCCCTATGGCTACACCTTC. This codes for CASSLDGPYGYTF.

V is TRBV28 and J is TRBJ1-3; the D is unclear. The germline CDR1 and CDR2 sequences are MDHEN and SYDVKM. The CDR3 is 14 residues long. V lost 1 base and J 0 bases, leaving 4 bases between the germline ends. For the CDR3, the DNA is TGTGCCAGCAGTTTATACAGCTCTGGAAACACCATATATTTT. Protein product: CASSLYSSGNTIYF.

The chain uses TRBV18 and TRBJ2-3, with D tentatively TRBD2 (7 bases). The CDR3 loop spans 15 amino acids. Germline V gives CDR1 KGHSH, CDR2 LQKENI. Trimming shortened V by 0 bases and J by 3 bases, and 10 bases separated the two germline ends. CDR3 region: CASSPPGRGTDTQYF. The DNA of the CDR3 is TGTGCCAGCTCACCACCAGGGAGGGGGACAGATACGCAGTATTTT.